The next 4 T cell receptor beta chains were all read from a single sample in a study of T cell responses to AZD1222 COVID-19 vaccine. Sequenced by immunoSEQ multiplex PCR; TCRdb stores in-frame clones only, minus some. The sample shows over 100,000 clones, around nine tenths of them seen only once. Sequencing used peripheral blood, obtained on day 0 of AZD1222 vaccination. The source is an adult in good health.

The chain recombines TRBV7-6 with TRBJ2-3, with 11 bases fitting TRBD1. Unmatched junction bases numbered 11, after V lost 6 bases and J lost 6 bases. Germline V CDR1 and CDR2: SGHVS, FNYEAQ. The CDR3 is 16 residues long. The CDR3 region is CASSTKLGTGGDTQYF. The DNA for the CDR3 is TGTGCCAGCAGTACAAAACTCGGGACAGGGGGGGATACGCAGTATTTT.

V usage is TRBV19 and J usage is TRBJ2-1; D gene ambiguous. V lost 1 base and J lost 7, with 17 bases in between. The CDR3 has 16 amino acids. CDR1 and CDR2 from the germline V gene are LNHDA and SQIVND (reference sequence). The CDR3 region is CASSIVGDLIVNEQFF. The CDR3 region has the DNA TGTGCCAGTAGTATAGTTGGCGATCTGATAGTGAATGAGCAGTTCTTC.

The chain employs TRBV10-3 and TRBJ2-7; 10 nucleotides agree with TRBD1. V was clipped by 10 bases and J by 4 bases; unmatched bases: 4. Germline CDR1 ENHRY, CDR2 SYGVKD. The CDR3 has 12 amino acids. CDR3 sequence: CATGGQGYEQYF. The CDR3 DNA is TGTGCCACGGGGGGACAGGGGTACGAGCAGTACTTC.

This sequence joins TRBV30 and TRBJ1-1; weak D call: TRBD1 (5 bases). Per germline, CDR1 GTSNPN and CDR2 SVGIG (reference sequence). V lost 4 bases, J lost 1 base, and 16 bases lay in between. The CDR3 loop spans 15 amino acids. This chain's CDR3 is CAWMGPSKRNTEAFF. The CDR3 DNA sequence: TGTGCCTGGATGGGGCCGAGTAAAAGGAACACTGAAGCTTTCTTT.